This TCR beta chain was sequenced during a study of T cell responses to AZD1222 COVID-19 vaccine. General study results and limits: There were mostly white British donors and more females than males, and clonal diversity was possibly underestimated. The study reported that nearly half of spike-specific TCRs target unmutated variant regions.

Measured with immunoSEQ multiplex PCR; TCRdb has only the in-frame clones, and not every one. The table includes some 130,000 clones, roughly 90% detected once. The V segment lost 8 bases and the J segment 8 bases; nucleotides outside the gene matches: 12. The germline gives CDR1 MNHEY, CDR2 SMNVEV (reference sequence). The CDR3 is 14 residues long. A word on this clone: Its matching antigen is unknown.

The J gene is TRBJ2-1, the V gene TRBV27; 7 bases match TRBD2. The sequencing used peripheral blood, collected on day 0 of AZD1222 vaccination. This sequence was found in an adult in good health. The CDR3 region is CASLTPTSQDEQFF. The CDR3 nucleotides read TGTGCCAGCCTCACCCCGACTAGCCAAGATGAGCAGTTCTTC.